The rows below give T cell receptor beta chains drawn from one sample of a study of cytomegalovirus exposure and HLA in healthy donors. The repertoire was sequenced with immunoSEQ multiplex PCR; TCRdb's copy has only in-frame clones and lacks some. The table has hundreds of thousands of clones, approximately 80% seen once. Sequencing was carried out using PBMCs. These receptors were obtained from a woman aged 25-40 years in good health and CMV-seropositive. CDR3s include the opening cysteine and the closing phenylalanine or tryptophan. A D gene is named only where the DNA matches it firmly. Not every row has a clone size; where given, it reads once, few, many or a size class.

clone size: once
J gene: TRBJ1-5
D gene: TRBD1
V gene: TRBV6-1
CDR3 protein: CASLRQGGSNQPQHF
CDR3 DNA: TGTGCCAGTCTAAGACAGGGGGGGAGCAATCAGCCCCAGCATTTT

clone size: -
J gene: TRBJ2-5
D gene: -
V gene: TRBV13
CDR3 protein: CASSLLASETQYF
CDR3 DNA: TGTGCCAGCAGCTTACTAGCGTCTGAGACCCAGTACTTC

clone size: once
J gene: TRBJ2-7
D gene: -
V gene: TRBV7-2
CDR3 protein: CASSSWTAYEQYF
CDR3 DNA: TGTGCCAGCAGCTCGTGGACAGCCTACGAGCAGTACTTC

clone size: -
J gene: TRBJ2-7
D gene: -
V gene: TRBV4-2
CDR3 protein: CASSPDLAYEQYF
CDR3 DNA: TGTGCCAGCAGTCCCGACCTTGCCTACGAGCAGTACTTC

clone size: once
J gene: TRBJ2-3
D gene: -
V gene: TRBV9
CDR3 protein: CASSVTGQTDTQYF
CDR3 DNA: TGTGCCAGCAGCGTGACCGGACAAACAGATACGCAGTATTTT

clone size: once
J gene: TRBJ2-3
D gene: TRBD1
V gene: TRBV2
CDR3 protein: CASSGRTGGTDTQYF
CDR3 DNA: TGTGCCAGCAGTGGCCGGACAGGGGGCACAGATACGCAGTATTTT

clone size: -
J gene: TRBJ1-2
D gene: -
V gene: TRBV9
CDR3 protein: CASSPQRRSRGSNYGYTF
CDR3 DNA: TGTGCCAGCAGCCCACAGCGCCGCTCCAGGGGTTCCAACTATGGCTACACCTTC

clone size: -
J gene: TRBJ1-2
D gene: -
V gene: TRBV29-1
CDR3 protein: CSVEDLGKPEYYGYTF
CDR3 DNA: TGCAGCGTTGAAGATCTGGGGAAACCGGAATACTATGGCTACACCTTC

clone size: few
J gene: TRBJ2-1
D gene: -
V gene: TRBV12-5
CDR3 protein: CASGPSRGSTYNEQFF
CDR3 DNA: TGTGCTAGTGGTCCATCAAGGGGAAGCACCTACAATGAGCAGTTCTTC

clone size: -
J gene: TRBJ1-2
D gene: -
V gene: TRBV9
CDR3 protein: CASSVGSPRVGYGYTF
CDR3 DNA: TGTGCCAGCAGCGTAGGGTCTCCCCGGGTCGGCTATGGCTACACCTTC

clone size: -
J gene: TRBJ2-3
D gene: -
V gene: TRBV11-2
CDR3 protein: CASSLVLDTQYF
CDR3 DNA: TGTGCCAGCAGCTTAGTCTTAGATACGCAGTATTTT

clone size: -
J gene: TRBJ2-1
D gene: -
V gene: TRBV5-1
CDR3 protein: CASSLTSLDNEQFF
CDR3 DNA: TGCGCCAGCAGCTTGACTAGCTTGGACAATGAGCAGTTCTTC

clone size: -
J gene: TRBJ1-1
D gene: -
V gene: TRBV27
CDR3 protein: CASSLIGGTEAFF
CDR3 DNA: TGTGCCAGCAGTTTAATAGGGGGCACTGAAGCTTTCTTT

clone size: -
J gene: TRBJ1-2
D gene: -
V gene: TRBV10-3
CDR3 protein: CAISGSTENYGYTF
CDR3 DNA: TGTGCCATCAGTGGATCGACAGAGAACTATGGCTACACCTTC

clone size: -
J gene: TRBJ1-5
D gene: -
V gene: TRBV30
CDR3 protein: CAWRQGGSNQPQHF
CDR3 DNA: TGTGCCTGGCGTCAGGGAGGGAGCAATCAGCCCCAGCATTTT

clone size: -
J gene: TRBJ1-5
D gene: -
V gene: TRBV7-9
CDR3 protein: CASSSPGNQPQHF
CDR3 DNA: TGTGCCAGCAGTTCACCGGGGAATCAGCCCCAGCATTTT

clone size: -
J gene: TRBJ1-1
D gene: -
V gene: TRBV6-5
CDR3 protein: CASSYSETGTEAFF
CDR3 DNA: TGTGCCAGCAGTTATTCGGAAACAGGCACTGAAGCTTTCTTT

clone size: -
J gene: TRBJ2-5
D gene: TRBD1
V gene: TRBV28
CDR3 protein: CASSNPRGRETQYF
CDR3 DNA: TGTGCCAGCAGCAACCCCAGGGGGCGAGAGACCCAGTACTTC

clone size: -
J gene: TRBJ1-2
D gene: -
V gene: TRBV6-6
CDR3 protein: CASTDRTNYGYTF
CDR3 DNA: TGTGCCAGCACCGACAGGACTAACTATGGCTACACCTTC

clone size: -
J gene: TRBJ1-1
D gene: TRBD1
V gene: TRBV6-5
CDR3 protein: CASRRDRDRAFF
CDR3 DNA: TGTGCCAGCAGGCGGGACAGGGATCGAGCTTTCTTT

clone size: -
J gene: TRBJ1-5
D gene: -
V gene: TRBV9
CDR3 protein: CASSASLGGNQPQHF
CDR3 DNA: TGTGCCAGCAGCGCTTCACTCGGGGGCAATCAGCCCCAGCATTTT

clone size: -
J gene: TRBJ2-1
D gene: TRBD1
V gene: TRBV7-7
CDR3 protein: CASSLETGGSYNEQFF
CDR3 DNA: TGTGCTAGCAGCTTGGAGACAGGGGGTTCCTACAATGAGCAGTTCTTC

clone size: -
J gene: TRBJ2-7
D gene: -
V gene: TRBV5-1
CDR3 protein: CASSLSLGDSYEQYF
CDR3 DNA: TGCGCCAGCAGCTTAAGCCTGGGGGACTCCTACGAGCAGTACTTC

clone size: -
J gene: TRBJ2-7
D gene: -
V gene: TRBV7-6
CDR3 protein: CASSSNPFYEQYF
CDR3 DNA: TGTGCCAGCAGCTCAAACCCCTTCTACGAGCAGTACTTC

clone size: -
J gene: TRBJ1-5
D gene: -
V gene: TRBV2
CDR3 protein: CASSATPGNQPQHF
CDR3 DNA: TGTGCCAGCAGTGCGACCCCTGGTAATCAGCCCCAGCATTTT

clone size: few
J gene: TRBJ1-2
D gene: -
V gene: TRBV18
CDR3 protein: CASSPNLEGQGYTF
CDR3 DNA: TGTGCCAGCTCACCAAATCTGGAGGGACAAGGCTACACCTTC

clone size: -
J gene: TRBJ2-1
D gene: TRBD2
V gene: TRBV9
CDR3 protein: CASSVATSGGNEQFF
CDR3 DNA: TGTGCCAGCAGCGTAGCTACTAGCGGGGGCAATGAGCAGTTCTTC

clone size: -
J gene: TRBJ2-3
D gene: TRBD2
V gene: TRBV19
CDR3 protein: CASSLKRETADTQYF
CDR3 DNA: TGTGCCAGTAGTCTTAAGCGGGAGACTGCAGATACGCAGTATTTT

clone size: -
J gene: TRBJ1-5
D gene: -
V gene: TRBV6-1
CDR3 protein: CASSDIWLRSGQPQHF
CDR3 DNA: TGTGCCAGCAGTGATATCTGGCTCCGGAGCGGTCAGCCCCAGCATTTT

clone size: -
J gene: TRBJ1-2
D gene: -
V gene: TRBV6-1
CDR3 protein: CASSEDEVAGYTF
CDR3 DNA: TGTGCCAGCAGTGAAGACGAGGTAGCTGGCTACACCTTC

clone size: once
J gene: TRBJ2-3
D gene: TRBD1
V gene: TRBV9
CDR3 protein: CASSSRDRLTDTQYF
CDR3 DNA: TGTGCCAGCAGCTCCCGGGACAGGCTCACAGATACGCAGTATTTT

clone size: -
J gene: TRBJ2-1
D gene: TRBD2
V gene: TRBV5-1
CDR3 protein: CASNWAGGTYNEQFF
CDR3 DNA: TGCGCCAGCAATTGGGCGGGAGGGACCTACAATGAGCAGTTCTTC

clone size: -
J gene: TRBJ2-5
D gene: -
V gene: TRBV5-6
CDR3 protein: CASSLSEGVETQYF
CDR3 DNA: TGTGCCAGCAGCTTATCCGAGGGGGTGGAGACCCAGTACTTC

clone size: -
J gene: TRBJ1-1
D gene: -
V gene: TRBV29-1
CDR3 protein: CSAASGSDTEAFF
CDR3 DNA: TGCAGCGCAGCCTCAGGGTCGGACACTGAAGCTTTCTTT

clone size: -
J gene: TRBJ2-5
D gene: TRBD2
V gene: TRBV29-1
CDR3 protein: CSVEVGSGRAVETQYF
CDR3 DNA: TGCAGCGTTGAAGTAGGGAGCGGGAGGGCCGTAGAGACCCAGTACTTC

clone size: -
J gene: TRBJ2-1
D gene: TRBD2
V gene: TRBV7-9
CDR3 protein: CASSLKLAGPYNEQFF
CDR3 DNA: TGTGCCAGCAGCTTGAAGCTAGCGGGACCCTACAATGAGCAGTTCTTC

clone size: -
J gene: TRBJ2-6
D gene: -
V gene: TRBV19
CDR3 protein: CATHSGANVLTF
CDR3 DNA: TGTGCCACCCACTCTGGGGCCAACGTCCTGACTTTC

clone size: -
J gene: TRBJ1-5
D gene: -
V gene: TRBV7-2
CDR3 protein: CASSLVKWEQPQHF
CDR3 DNA: TGTGCCAGCAGCTTAGTCAAATGGGAACAGCCCCAGCATTTT

clone size: -
J gene: TRBJ2-5
D gene: TRBD2
V gene: TRBV2
CDR3 protein: CASSEFPGGVLEAQYF
CDR3 DNA: TGTGCCAGCAGTGAATTCCCGGGGGGGGTGCTCGAGGCCCAGTACTTC

clone size: -
J gene: TRBJ2-1
D gene: TRBD2
V gene: TRBV6-1
CDR3 protein: CASSDSGAGVPEQFF
CDR3 DNA: TGTGCCAGCAGCGACAGTGGCGCGGGAGTACCCGAGCAGTTCTTC

clone size: -
J gene: TRBJ2-5
D gene: -
V gene: TRBV11-2
CDR3 protein: CASSLVIDGQETQYF
CDR3 DNA: TGTGCCAGCAGCTTAGTAATCGACGGTCAAGAGACCCAGTACTTC

clone size: -
J gene: TRBJ1-3
D gene: -
V gene: TRBV6-1
CDR3 protein: CASSFQGISGNTIYF
CDR3 DNA: TGTGCCAGCAGTTTTCAGGGGATCTCTGGAAACACCATATATTTT

clone size: -
J gene: TRBJ2-3
D gene: -
V gene: TRBV7-3
CDR3 protein: CASSSYTAGTDTQYF
CDR3 DNA: TGTGCCAGCAGCTCTTACACGGCCGGCACAGATACGCAGTATTTT

clone size: -
J gene: TRBJ2-7
D gene: -
V gene: TRBV2
CDR3 protein: CASSDRGDGGAYEQYF
CDR3 DNA: TGTGCCAGCAGTGATAGGGGTGACGGGGGAGCCTACGAGCAGTACTTC

clone size: -
J gene: TRBJ1-2
D gene: -
V gene: TRBV7-2
CDR3 protein: CASSFTDYGYTF
CDR3 DNA: TGTGCCAGCAGCTTTACAGACTATGGCTACACCTTC

clone size: -
J gene: TRBJ2-7
D gene: TRBD1
V gene: TRBV7-2
CDR3 protein: CASSITGAPSYEQYF
CDR3 DNA: TGTGCCAGCAGCATAACAGGGGCCCCCTCCTACGAGCAGTACTTC

clone size: -
J gene: TRBJ2-1
D gene: TRBD2
V gene: TRBV27
CDR3 protein: CASSLISGGNEQFF
CDR3 DNA: TGTGCCAGCAGTTTAATTAGCGGGGGCAATGAGCAGTTCTTC

clone size: -
J gene: TRBJ1-4
D gene: -
V gene: TRBV6-5
CDR3 protein: CASGLESNEKLFF
CDR3 DNA: TGTGCCTCAGGGTTGGAGTCTAATGAAAAACTGTTTTTT

clone size: once
J gene: TRBJ2-4
D gene: -
V gene: TRBV11-3
CDR3 protein: CASSTGEVVANIQYF
CDR3 DNA: TGTGCCAGCAGCACAGGGGAGGTAGTAGCGAACATTCAGTACTTC

clone size: -
J gene: TRBJ2-5
D gene: TRBD1
V gene: TRBV29-1
CDR3 protein: CSATGAKETQYF
CDR3 DNA: TGCAGCGCGACAGGGGCCAAAGAGACCCAGTACTTC

clone size: -
J gene: TRBJ2-7
D gene: -
V gene: TRBV30
CDR3 protein: CAWSRPNGEQYF
CDR3 DNA: TGTGCCTGGAGTCGACCCAATGGTGAGCAGTACTTC

clone size: -
J gene: TRBJ2-7
D gene: -
V gene: TRBV7-2
CDR3 protein: CASSGFHDGSYEQYF
CDR3 DNA: TGTGCCAGCAGCGGGTTTCACGACGGGAGCTACGAGCAGTACTTC